This T cell receptor (beta chain) was captured in a study of CXCR3-negative and CXCR3-positive naive CD8 T cells. General observations from the study: TRB CDR3 hydrophobicity was greater in CXCR3-positive naive cells than in CXCR3-negative naive cells. High diversity, comparable across both naive subsets, contrasted with much lower diversity in memory CD8+ cells.

With regard to this clonotype: Its antigen is undetermined.

UMI-tagged TRB cDNA libraries were built via 5' RACE. No DNA is given; TCRdb re-called the 5' RACE reads and lists each CDR3 protein once. This table lists 90,000 to 100,000 distinct CDR3 sequences. Germline CDR1 is MNHEY and CDR2 is SVGAGI. The CDR3 totals 16 residues. Naive CD8+ T cells carried a CD45RO-CCR7+CD27+CD95- phenotype. The sequence was obtained from a human donor in good health. Some clones in this sample may be carry-over from other donors' samples. V is TRBV6-5 and J is TRBJ2-3; the TCRdb call, TRBD2, lacks DNA for checking. Sequencing input: naive CXCR3+ CD8+ T cells from blood. The subset denotes: CD45RO-CCR7+CD27+CD95- naive CD8+ T cells expressing CXCR3 (TNR3+). The CDR3: CASNGPSGGSTDTQYF.